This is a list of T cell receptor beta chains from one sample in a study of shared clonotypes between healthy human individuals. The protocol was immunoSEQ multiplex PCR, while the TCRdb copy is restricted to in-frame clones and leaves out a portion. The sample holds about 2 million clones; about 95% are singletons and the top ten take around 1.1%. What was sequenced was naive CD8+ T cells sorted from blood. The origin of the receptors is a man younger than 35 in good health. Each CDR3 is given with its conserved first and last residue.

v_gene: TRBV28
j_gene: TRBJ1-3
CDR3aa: CASSLAGSGNTIYF

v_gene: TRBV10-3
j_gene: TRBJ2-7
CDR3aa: CAITPTGGYEQYF

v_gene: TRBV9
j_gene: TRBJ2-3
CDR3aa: CASSVADGGTDTQYF

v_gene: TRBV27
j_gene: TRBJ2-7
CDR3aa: CASSSRGYLDEQYF

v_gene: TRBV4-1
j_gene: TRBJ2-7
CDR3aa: CASSHPDGLYEQYF

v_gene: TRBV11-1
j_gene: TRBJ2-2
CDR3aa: CASSIGWAGEFTGELFF

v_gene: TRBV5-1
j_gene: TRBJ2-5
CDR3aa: CASSLASGQWETQYF

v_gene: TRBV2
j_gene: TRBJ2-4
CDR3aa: CASEEGRQRKNIQYF

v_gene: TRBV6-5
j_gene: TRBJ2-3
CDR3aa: CATRGGDTQYF

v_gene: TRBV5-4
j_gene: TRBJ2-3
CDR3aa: CASSRGTDTQYF

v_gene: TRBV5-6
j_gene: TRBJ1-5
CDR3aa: CASSFQGAGQPQHF

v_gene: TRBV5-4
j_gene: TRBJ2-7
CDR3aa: CASSPGLGYEQYF

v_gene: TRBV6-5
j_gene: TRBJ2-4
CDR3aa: CASSGTPRGDIQYF

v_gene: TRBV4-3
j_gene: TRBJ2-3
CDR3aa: CASSGVGSTDTQYF

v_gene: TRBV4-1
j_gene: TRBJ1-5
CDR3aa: CASSLGQGGQPQHF

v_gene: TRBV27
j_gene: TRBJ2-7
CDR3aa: CASSLGTGGSYEQYF

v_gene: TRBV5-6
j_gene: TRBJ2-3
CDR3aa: CASSFEVGGPTDTQYF

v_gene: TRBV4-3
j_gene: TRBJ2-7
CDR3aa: CASSQELSGTGGSYEQYF

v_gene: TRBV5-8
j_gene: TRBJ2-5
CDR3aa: CASSYGTAETQYF

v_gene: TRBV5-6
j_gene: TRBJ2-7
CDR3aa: CASSSGTGIVYEQYF

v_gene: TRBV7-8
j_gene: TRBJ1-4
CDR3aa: CASSSAGAGSNAANEKLFF

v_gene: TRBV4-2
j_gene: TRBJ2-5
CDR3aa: CASSQGEWAPRGQETQYF

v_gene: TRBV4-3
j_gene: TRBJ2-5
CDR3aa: CASSQVAGVPTKETQYF

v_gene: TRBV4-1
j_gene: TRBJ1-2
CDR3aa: CASSQDYTGWNYGYTF

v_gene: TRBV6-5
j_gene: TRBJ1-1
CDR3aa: CASSYNLAAEAFF

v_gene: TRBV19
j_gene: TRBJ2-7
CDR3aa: CASSIVVTLTYEQYF

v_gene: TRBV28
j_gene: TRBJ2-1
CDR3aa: CASSFGTASYNEQFF

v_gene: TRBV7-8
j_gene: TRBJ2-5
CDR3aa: CASSLAAGAGETQYF

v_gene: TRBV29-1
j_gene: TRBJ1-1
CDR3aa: CSGIQGITEAFF

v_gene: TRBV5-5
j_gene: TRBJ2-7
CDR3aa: CASSLETGGASYEQYF

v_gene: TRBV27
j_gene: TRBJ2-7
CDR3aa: CASSFGFSYEQYF

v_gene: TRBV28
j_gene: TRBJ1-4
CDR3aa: CASSLRAGGDEKLFF

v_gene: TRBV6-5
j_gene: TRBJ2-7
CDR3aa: CASSSTYEQYF

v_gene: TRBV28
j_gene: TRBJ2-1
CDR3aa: CASSFPIAGVGDEQFF

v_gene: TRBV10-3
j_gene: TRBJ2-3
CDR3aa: CAISERVSPGTDTQYF

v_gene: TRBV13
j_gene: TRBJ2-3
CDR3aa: CASSSGPRSTDTQYF

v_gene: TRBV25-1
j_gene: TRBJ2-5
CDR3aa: CASSLGRAVEETQYF

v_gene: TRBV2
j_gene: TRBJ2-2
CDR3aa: CASQEISGELFF

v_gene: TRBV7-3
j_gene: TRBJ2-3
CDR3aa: CASNDQDQSPDTQYF

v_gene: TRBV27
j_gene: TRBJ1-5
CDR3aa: CASSSLGVGNQPQHF

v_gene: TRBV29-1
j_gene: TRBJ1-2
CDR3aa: CSVDGSHGDGYTF

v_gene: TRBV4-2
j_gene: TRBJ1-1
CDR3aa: CASSQKTGVPEAFF

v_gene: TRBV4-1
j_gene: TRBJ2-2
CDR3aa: CASSQDIQGVAGELFF

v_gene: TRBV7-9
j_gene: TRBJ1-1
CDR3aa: CASSYLQGGNTEAFF

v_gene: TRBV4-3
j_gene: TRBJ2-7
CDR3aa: CASSQDRRAEQYF

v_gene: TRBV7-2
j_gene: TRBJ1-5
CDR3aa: CASSPAGGPQPQHF

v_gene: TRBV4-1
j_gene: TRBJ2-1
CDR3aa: CASSQDHNEQFF

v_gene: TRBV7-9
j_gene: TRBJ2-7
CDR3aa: CASSPGGAYEQYF

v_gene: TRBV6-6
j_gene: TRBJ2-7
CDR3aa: CASSYDRAYEQYF